This T cell receptor beta chain originates from a study of graft-versus-host responses after intestinal transplantation. Background on the study: Every one of the recipients received anti-thymocyte globulin induction and afterwards took tacrolimus and steroids for about 3 years. General study points: Among circulating GvH clones, peak levels were associated with early post-transplant declines in HvG clones. Present in recipient marrow, GvH clones included some that appeared first in ileum or blood.

The protocol was immunoSEQ multiplex PCR, while the TCRdb copy is restricted to in-frame clones and leaves out a portion. The sample lists roughly 40,000 clones, nearly 90% occurring once. The trim removed 3 bases at V and 0 bases at J, leaving 4 bases unmatched. The CDR3 covers 17 residues. Germline CDR1 and CDR2: SGHAT and FQDESV (reference sequence). This clone was seen only once. Antigen specificity is unknown. The sequenced sample was PBMCs, obtained 260 to 270 days after transplant. The source of this sequence is a human patient who received an intestinal transplant, so some T cells may come from the graft donor. The chain recombines TRBV11-1 with TRBJ2-2, with TRBD2 matching over 10 bases. CDR3 nucleotides: TGTGCCAGCAGCTTGGTTAGCGGGGGGCCGAACACCGGGGAGCTGTTTTTT. Its protein product is CASSLVSGGPNTGELFF.